Presented here are 27 T cell receptor beta chains from one specimen sequenced in a study of response to subunit inactivated influenza vaccine. TCRdb passed the RT-PCR reads through MiXCR, listing each CDR3 protein once. The sample carries approximately 730,000 distinct CDR3 sequences, about 15% recorded once. Sequencing was performed on PBMCs from blood, taken approximately 15 days before vaccination. All receptors derive from a man aged 50-60 years who received an inactivated influenza vaccine.

This chain links TRBV6-2 or TRBV6-3 with TRBJ2-1; tentative D call: TRBD2 (6 bases). The V gene's germline CDR1 is MNHEY and CDR2 SVGEGT. The CDR3 sequence is 15 residues long. The V end was cut by 0 bases, the J end by 2 bases, with 8 bases between. CDR3 sequence: CASSYSLAPYNEQFF. CDR3 nucleotides: TGTGCCAGCAGTTACTCGCTAGCGCCCTACAATGAGCAGTTCTTC.

This clonotype occurred a few times. The rearrangement joins TRBV6-1 to TRBJ1-3; D uncertain. Trimming removed 8 bases from V and 0 bases from J, with 11 bases in between. The CDR3 totals 14 residues. Germline V CDR1 and CDR2: MNHNS, SASEGT. CDR3 protein: CASGENLSGNTIYF. DNA for the CDR3: TGTGCCAGCGGCGAGAACCTCTCTGGAAACACCATATATTTT.

This rearrangement joins TRBV10-2 to TRBJ2-1, with TRBD2 identical over 14 bases. From germline, CDR1 is WSHSY and CDR2 SAAADI. This CDR3 has 16 amino acids. V was pared by 7 bases and J by 7 bases, with 9 bases of the junction left unmatched. This chain's CDR3 is CASTGLAGGRRNEQFF. CDR3 nucleotide sequence: TGCGCCAGCACCGGACTAGCGGGAGGAAGGAGAAATGAGCAGTTCTTC.

The chain joins TRBV4-3 to TRBJ2-1, with D unclear. Germline V lookup: CDR1 LGHNA, CDR2 YSLEER. The CDR3 consists of 17 residues. V was cut by 0 bases and J by 0 bases, with 12 bases left in between. The CDR3 DNA follows: TGCGCCAGCAGCCAAGATCTTGCCTTGAGCTCCTACAATGAGCAGTTCTTC. Translation gives CASSQDLALSSYNEQFF.

This clonotype showed up just a few times. The gene calls are TRBV3-1 and TRBJ2-7; D is tentatively TRBD1 or TRBD2 (5 bases each). Germline V gene lookup returns CDR1 LGHDT and CDR2 YNNKEL (reference sequence). V was pared by 0 bases and J by 9 bases, with 18 bases between. The CDR3 spans 15 residues. The CDR3 nucleotides read TGTGCCAGCAGCCAAGATTTACGGATGGCTGGGGGGCAGTACTTC. Translating gives CASSQDLRMAGGQYF.

J is TRBJ2-7 and V is TRBV7-9; 7 nucleotides match TRBD2. Germline V CDR1 and CDR2: SEHNR, FQNEAQ (reference sequence). CDR3 length: 15 amino acids. V was pared by 3 bases and J by 0 bases, with 5 bases of the junction left unmatched. This CDR3 reads CASSFSGGVSYEQYF. Here the CDR3 DNA reads TGTGCCAGCAGCTTCTCGGGGGGAGTCTCCTACGAGCAGTACTTC.

The chain recombines TRBV3-1 with TRBJ2-3, with D possibly TRBD2 on 6 matching bases. The CDR3 extends over 16 amino acids. CDR1 LGHDT and CDR2 YNNKEL come from the germline V gene (reference sequence). V lost 1 base, J lost 2 bases, and 13 bases lay in between. CDR3 protein: CASSQVSTRLTDTQYF. Here the CDR3 DNA reads TGTGCCAGCAGCCAAGTGTCGACTAGACTCACAGATACGCAGTATTTT.

This clonotype was detected only a few times. The rearrangement uses TRBV28 and TRBJ2-5, with 9 bases fitting TRBD2. Germline V lookup: CDR1 MDHEN, CDR2 SYDVKM. The junction had 3 bases not matched to a gene; V was cut back by 3 bases and J by 4 bases. The CDR3 consists of 14 residues. CDR3 bases: TGTGCCAGCAGTTTTAGCGGGAGAAGAGAGACCCAGTACTTC. The encoded protein is CASSFSGRRETQYF.

Ten or more counts support this clonotype. V usage is TRBV27 and J usage is TRBJ2-1, with 10 bases fitting TRBD2. The CDR3 spans 19 residues. J lost 4 bases, V lost 3 bases, and 15 bases had no gene match. The germline V gene has CDR1 MNHEY and CDR2 SMNVEV (reference sequence). The CDR3 sequence: CASSFVWASGGLSYNEQFF. The CDR3 bases are TGTGCCAGCAGTTTCGTTTGGGCTAGCGGGGGTCTAAGTTACAATGAGCAGTTCTTC.

This clonotype appeared many times. This CDR3 reads CASSFPRDTQYF. The CDR3, as DNA: TGTGCCAGCAGCTTTCCGAGGGATACGCAGTATTTT. The chain recombines TRBV12-3 or TRBV12-4 with TRBJ2-3, with D hard to call. CDR3 length: 12 amino acids. Trimming stripped 6 bases from V and 6 bases from J, with 10 bases between.

This clonotype showed up many times. The chain carries TRBV12-3 or TRBV12-4 and TRBJ2-3; 15 bases line up with TRBD2. This CDR3 is 18 amino acids long. Germline trimming cut 5 bases from V and 4 bases from J; bases unmatched to any gene: 10. CDR3 loop: CASSPHSGTSGGSDTQYF. In DNA form, the CDR3 reads TGTGCCAGCAGTCCACACTCCGGGACTAGCGGGGGGTCAGATACGCAGTATTTT.

This clonotype occurred a few times. J is TRBJ2-6 and V is TRBV7-2; D is uncertain. The CDR3 has 14 residues. CDR1 is SGHTA, CDR2 FQGNSA, per germline. Trimming removed 5 bases at V and 0 bases at J, with 5 bases between. In DNA form, the CDR3 reads TGTGCCAGCAGCGTTAACTCTGGGGCCAACGTCCTGACTTTC. As protein: CASSVNSGANVLTF.

This clonotype was detected a few times. V is TRBV27 and J is TRBJ2-1; D not certain. The CDR3 sequence is 15 residues long. Germline V gene lookup returns CDR1 MNHEY and CDR2 SMNVEV (reference sequence). V lost 0 bases to trimming and J lost 9 bases, with 15 bases between them. CDR3 protein: CASSLSSPPGPEQFF. The CDR3 DNA reads as TGTGCCAGCAGTTTATCGAGCCCCCCCGGCCCTGAGCAGTTCTTC.

This clonotype was detected only a few times. This chain uses TRBV5-1 with TRBJ2-7, with 13 bases aligning to TRBD2. This CDR3 is built from 16 residues. Germline CDR1 is SGHRS and CDR2 is YFSETQ. After removal of 4 bases from V and 2 bases from J, the junction contained 6 bases not matched to a gene. The CDR3 is CASSGGLAGPTYEQYF. As DNA, the CDR3 is TGCGCCAGCAGCGGGGGACTAGCGGGACCCACCTACGAGCAGTACTTC.

This clonotype was detected many times. The chain links TRBV7-9 to TRBJ1-1; D gene unclear. Germline V lookup: CDR1 SEHNR, CDR2 FQNEAQ (reference sequence). Between the trimmed V and J ends, which lost 2 bases and 4 bases, there was a span of 2 bases. The length of the CDR3 is 11 residues. The CDR3 spells CASSLLTEAFF. CDR3 bases: TGTGCCAGCAGCTTACTCACTGAAGCTTTCTTT.

The V call is TRBV5-1, the J call TRBJ2-7; TRBD1 agrees at 9 bases. CDR1 and CDR2 (germline): SGHRS, YFSETQ. CDR3 length: 13 amino acids. V dropped 0 bases and J dropped 6; count of bases not matched to a gene: 1. CDR3 bases: TGCGCCAGCAGCTTGGCGGACAGGGGCGAGCAGTACTTC. Residues: CASSLADRGEQYF.

This chain joins TRBV7-2 and TRBJ2-7; 7 positions agree with TRBD2. Germline trimming cut 5 bases from V and 6 bases from J; bases unmatched to any gene: 10. Germline-derived CDR1 and CDR2 are SGHTA and FQGNSA. CDR3 size: 14 residues. DNA for the CDR3: TGTGCCAGCAGCCTATCTAGCGGCGGGGGCGAGCAGTACTTC. Translation gives CASSLSSGGGEQYF.

The chain is built from TRBV20-1 and TRBJ2-7; 9 bases match TRBD2. V lost 1 base and J lost 5; bases outside the gene matches: 6. Germline V CDR1 and CDR2: DFQATT, SNEGSKA (reference sequence). The CDR3 contains 14 residues. The CDR3, as DNA: TGCAGTGCTAGAGGGGTAGCGGGAGAAGACGAGCAGTACTTC. Residues: CSARGVAGEDEQYF.

V usage is TRBV29-1 and J usage is TRBJ2-3; 7 bases are a match to TRBD2. Germline V gene sequence: CDR1 SQVTM, CDR2 ANQGSEA. Trimming at V came to 5 bases and at J to 0 bases, leaving 8 bases not matched to a gene. This CDR3 has 15 amino acids. DNA for the CDR3: TGCAGCGTTAAGCCTAGCGGATCTAGCACAGATACGCAGTATTTT. It translates to CSVKPSGSSTDTQYF.

In this sample, this clonotype turned up many times. The J gene is TRBJ2-7, the V gene TRBV7-2; 7 bases are a match to TRBD2. V shed 1 base, J shed 2 bases, and the junction held 5 bases outside the gene matches. Germline lookup yields CDR1 SGHTA and CDR2 FQGNSA. The CDR3 sequence is 15 residues long. CDR3 DNA sequence: TGTGCCAGCAGCTTAGACCCCAGCGGGACCTACGAGCAGTACTTC. Translation: CASSLDPSGTYEQYF.

This clonotype has just a few counts. The rearrangement uses TRBV25-1 and TRBJ1-3; D not resolved. The germline gives CDR1 MGHDK, CDR2 SYGVNS. This CDR3 has 15 amino acids. Trimming removed 2 bases from V and 0 bases from J, with 8 bases in between. CDR3 sequence: CASSEPGSSGNTIYF. CDR3 in DNA: TGTGCCAGCAGTGAACCGGGATCCTCTGGAAACACCATATATTTT.

This clonotype came up many times. V gene TRBV6-2 or TRBV6-3 combines with J gene TRBJ2-2; D gene ambiguous. The CDR3 spans 11 residues. The germline V gene encodes CDR1 MNHEY and CDR2 SVGEGT. Trimming stripped 7 bases from V and 6 bases from J, with 6 bases between. As DNA, the CDR3 is TGTGCCAGCAATAACCCCGGGGAGCTGTTTTTT. It encodes CASNNPGELFF.

The V and J genes are TRBV20-1 and TRBJ2-1; the match to TRBD2 covers 13 bases. V was pared by 5 bases and J by 5 bases, with 6 bases of the junction left unmatched. CDR3 size: 15 residues. From germline, CDR1 is DFQATT and CDR2 SNEGSKA (reference sequence). The CDR3 sequence: CSAEGLAGVNNEQFF. The CDR3 nucleotides are TGCAGTGCTGAAGGACTAGCGGGGGTAAACAATGAGCAGTTCTTC.

This clonotype was detected only once. This sequence joins TRBV11-3 and TRBJ2-5; D may be TRBD1 or TRBD2 (5 bases each). V was trimmed by 4 bases and J by 7 bases, leaving 16 bases between them. Germline V gives CDR1 SGHNT, CDR2 YENEEA. The CDR3 length is 14 residues. The DNA for the CDR3 is TGTGCCAGCAGCTCGGGGCCCGCCGAAGGGACCCAGTACTTC. This gives the protein CASSSGPAEGTQYF.

This clonotype was counted between two and nine times. The V call is TRBV20-1, the J call TRBJ2-3, with TRBD1 matching over 9 bases. CDR3 length: 15 amino acids. Germline V gene sequence: CDR1 DFQATT, CDR2 SNEGSKA (reference sequence). Trimming at V came to 5 bases and at J to 3 bases, leaving 9 bases not matched to a gene. In DNA form, the CDR3 reads TGCAGTGCTGGACCGGGGACAGGGATGACAGATACGCAGTATTTT. Protein: CSAGPGTGMTDTQYF.

The chain combines TRBV6-2 or TRBV6-3 with TRBJ2-1; D is unresolved. The germline V and J ends were trimmed by 5 bases and 4 bases, with 21 bases remaining between them. Looked up from germline, CDR1 is MNHEY and CDR2 is SVGEGT. This CDR3 is built from 17 residues. The CDR3, as DNA: TGTGCCAGCAGTCCCCCGAGCGCTGCGACCTGGTACAATGAGCAGTTCTTC. As protein: CASSPPSAATWYNEQFF.

The chain employs TRBV7-9 and TRBJ1-5; 7 nucleotides align to TRBD1. The CDR3 is 14 residues long. With V trimmed by 5 bases and J by 5 bases, 6 bases remained unmatched. The germline gives CDR1 SEHNR, CDR2 FQNEAQ (reference sequence). The CDR3 DNA follows: TGTGCCAGCAGCCGCGGGACAGTCGATCAGCCCCAGCATTTT. Its protein is CASSRGTVDQPQHF.